These 14 T cell receptor beta chains came from one sample sequenced in a study of cytomegalovirus exposure and HLA in healthy donors. Primers: 60 Vbeta forward and 13 Jbeta reverse. Method: immunoSEQ multiplex PCR; TCRdb's copy keeps in-frame clones and lacks some. The sample data list 100,000 to 150,000 clones. What was sequenced was PBMCs. The receptors derive from a woman in her forties in good health and CMV-seronegative.

The chain is built from TRBV11-3 and TRBJ2-7; D might be TRBD1 (7 bases). The CDR3 is made up of 17 amino acids. Trimming cost V 5 bases and J 3 bases, with 23 bases left between them. Germline CDR1 and CDR2: SGHNT and YENEEA. The CDR3 bases are TGTGCCAGCAGCAGGGGGCGGCCGCTAGCGAAGTTCTACGAGCAGTACTTC. Protein sequence: CASSRGRPLAKFYEQYF.

The gene calls are TRBV23-1 and TRBJ2-5; TRBD1 matches at 9 bases. TRBV23-1 carries the ORF label, with uncertain function. With 6 bases clipped from V and 5 bases from J, the junction kept 13 bases outside the gene matches. The CDR3 is 16 residues long. Written as DNA, the CDR3 is TGCGCCAGCAGCCCAACGGGACAGGGTCTCGGGGAGACCCAGTACTTC. Translation: CASSPTGQGLGETQYF.

As to this clone: Other DNA sequences in the sample encode the same CDR3. V gene TRBV7-9 combines with J gene TRBJ1-4, with TRBD1 matching 7 bases. Germline V lookup: CDR1 SEHNR, CDR2 FQNEAQ (reference sequence). The ends lost 6 bases at V and 4 bases at J; junction bases unmatched: 8. The CDR3 has 15 residues. The CDR3 sequence is CASSPGTDDNEKLFF. The CDR3 DNA follows: TGTGCCAGCAGTCCGGGGACAGACGATAATGAAAAACTGTTTTTT.

The chain links TRBV27 to TRBJ2-5; possible D gene TRBD1, 7 bases. The CDR3 sequence is 14 residues long. Germline V gene sequence: CDR1 MNHEY, CDR2 SMNVEV (reference sequence). The V end was cut by 1 base, the J end by 5 bases, with 11 bases between. The CDR3 DNA reads as TGTGCCAGCAGTTTATGGCCAGGGGGGGAGACCCAGTACTTC. Its translation: CASSLWPGGETQYF.

V is TRBV7-3 and J is TRBJ2-2, with 10 bases matching TRBD2. Germline CDR1 reads SGHTA; CDR2 reads FQGTGA. The trim removed 2 bases at V and 5 bases at J, leaving 2 bases unmatched. The CDR3 loop spans 15 amino acids. CDR3 residues: CASSLLAGDTGELFF. CDR3 coding DNA: TGTGCCAGCAGCTTACTAGCGGGGGATACCGGGGAGCTGTTTTTT.

The chain employs TRBV19 and TRBJ1-4; D unclear. The germline V gene encodes CDR1 LNHDA and CDR2 SQIVND (reference sequence). This CDR3 has 13 residues. V lost 11 bases and J lost 0, with 10 bases in between. The CDR3 here is CAGKDSTNEKLFF. CDR3 sequence (DNA): TGTGCCGGAAAAGACTCAACTAATGAAAAACTGTTTTTT. Drawing the rest from reference TRBV19 and TRBJ1-4, the complete variable domain is DGGITQSPKYLFRKEGQNVTLSCEQNLNHDAMYWYRQDPGQGLRLIYYSQIVNDFQKGDIAEGYSVSREKKESFPLTVTSAQKNPTAFYLCAGKDSTNEKLFFGSGTQLSVL.

The rearrangement uses TRBV6-1 and TRBJ1-2; 8 bases are shared with TRBD1. The CDR3 totals 14 residues. With 3 bases clipped from V and 8 bases from J, the junction kept 8 bases outside the gene matches. CDR1 and CDR2 (germline): MNHNS, SASEGT. Here the CDR3 reads CASSEERTGPGYTF. The CDR3, as DNA: TGTGCCAGCAGTGAGGAAAGGACAGGGCCCGGCTACACCTTC.

J is TRBJ1-2 and V is TRBV19; 7 bases line up with TRBD1. The CDR3 length is 14 residues. Germline V gene data show CDR1 as LNHDA and CDR2 as SQIVND (reference sequence). V was pared by 5 bases and J by 4 bases, with 7 bases of the junction left unmatched. CDR3 sequence: CASSAEGALYGYTF. The CDR3 DNA follows: TGTGCCAGTAGTGCTGAGGGGGCCCTCTATGGCTACACCTTC. The entire variable domain, with the rest obtained from reference TRBV19 and TRBJ1-2, is as follows: DGGITQSPKYLFRKEGQNVTLSCEQNLNHDAMYWYRQDPGQGLRLIYYSQIVNDFQKGDIAEGYSVSREKKESFPLTVTSAQKNPTAFYLCASSAEGALYGYTFGSGTRLTVV.

The chain employs TRBV7-9 and TRBJ1-1, with D perhaps matching TRBD1 (5 bases). The V end was cut by 0 bases, the J end by 3 bases, with 11 bases between. This CDR3 has 15 residues. The germline V gene encodes CDR1 SEHNR and CDR2 FQNEAQ (reference sequence). The CDR3 sequence is CASSLASRVDTEAFF. In DNA, the CDR3 is TGTGCCAGCAGCTTAGCCAGCAGGGTGGACACTGAAGCTTTCTTT.

V is TRBV28 and J is TRBJ1-2, with D tentatively TRBD1 (5 bases). The CDR3 spans 14 residues. V was clipped by 7 bases and J by 8 bases, with 20 bases between them. Germline V gene data show CDR1 as MDHEN and CDR2 as SYDVKM. The CDR3 region has the DNA TGTGCCAGCATCTTAGGGGCGTCGAAAGGCGGCTACACCTTC. Encoded protein: CASILGASKGGYTF.

Regarding this clone: At one end the junction does not follow the germline gene, possibly because of a read error. This chain links TRBV4-2 with TRBJ1-2; 11 nucleotides align to TRBD1. The CDR3 covers 13 residues. Germline CDR1 reads LGHNA; CDR2 reads YNFKEQ. CDR3 residues: CAGSQGQGDGYTF. The DNA of the CDR3 is TGTGCCGGCAGCCAGGGACAGGGGGACGGCTACACCTTC.

The chain is built from TRBV28 and TRBJ1-3, with 9 nucleotides matching TRBD1. Trimming at V came to 5 bases and at J to 1 base, leaving 6 bases not matched to a gene. Germline V gene sequence: CDR1 MDHEN, CDR2 SYDVKM. This CDR3 has 16 residues. CDR3 sequence: CASSQSGTGSGNTIYF. CDR3 coding DNA: TGTGCCAGCAGTCAGTCCGGGACAGGGTCTGGAAACACCATATATTTT.

DNA for the CDR3: TGTGCCAGCCTACTAACTCGGGACACTCTTGGTGAAGCTTTCTTT. Translation: CASLLTRDTLGEAFF. The rearrangement joins TRBV7-2 to TRBJ1-1; TRBD1 might be the D (6 bases). The V end was cut by 8 bases, the J end by 7 bases, with 23 bases between. The CDR3 extends over 15 amino acids. In germline, CDR1 is SGHTA, CDR2 FQGNSA.

This sequence joins TRBV6-6 and TRBJ1-1, with D tentatively TRBD1 (6 bases). Germline V gene data show CDR1 as MNHNY and CDR2 as SVGAGI (reference sequence). V shed 7 bases and J shed 7 bases, with 13 bases lying between them. The CDR3 extends over 12 amino acids. CDR3 sequence reads: CASNAGAGEAFF. The CDR3 DNA reads as TGTGCCAGCAATGCAGGGGCGGGTGAAGCTTTCTTT.